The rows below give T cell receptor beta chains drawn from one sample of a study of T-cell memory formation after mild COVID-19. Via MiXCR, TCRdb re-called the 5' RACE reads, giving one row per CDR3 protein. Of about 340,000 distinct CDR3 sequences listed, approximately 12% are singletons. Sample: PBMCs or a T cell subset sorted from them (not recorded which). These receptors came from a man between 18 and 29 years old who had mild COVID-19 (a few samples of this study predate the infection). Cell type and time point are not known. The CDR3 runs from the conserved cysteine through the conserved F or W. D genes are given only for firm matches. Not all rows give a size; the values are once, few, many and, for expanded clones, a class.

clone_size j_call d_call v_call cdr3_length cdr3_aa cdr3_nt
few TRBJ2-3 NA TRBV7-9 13 CASSSSETDTQYF TGTGCCAGCAGCTCTTCGGAGACAGATACGCAGTATTTT
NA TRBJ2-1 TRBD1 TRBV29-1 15 CSVEPTGGEDNEQFF TGCAGCGTTGAACCGACAGGGGGAGAAGACAATGAGCAGTTCTTC
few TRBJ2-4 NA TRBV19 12 CASSTQRNIQYF TGTGCCAGTAGTACCCAGAGGAACATTCAGTACTTC
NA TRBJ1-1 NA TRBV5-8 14 CASSLGTPPLKAFF TGTGCCAGCAGCTTGGGGACACCTCCCCTGAAGGCTTTCTTT
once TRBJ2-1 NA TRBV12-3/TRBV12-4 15 CASSLAGGLFGEQFF TGTGCCAGCAGTTTAGCGGGGGGGCTTTTCGGTGAGCAGTTCTTC
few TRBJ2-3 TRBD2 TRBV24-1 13 CAAQVAGGNTQYF TGTGCCGCCCAGGTAGCGGGGGGAAATACGCAGTATTTT
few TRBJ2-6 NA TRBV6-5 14 CASLKRSGANVLTF TGTGCCAGCCTGAAGCGCTCTGGGGCCAACGTCCTGACTTTC
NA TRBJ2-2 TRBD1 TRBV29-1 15 CSGRTHRGQGGELFF TGCAGCGGCCGTACCCACAGGGGGCAGGGCGGGGAGCTGTTTTTT
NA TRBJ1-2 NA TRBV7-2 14 CASSLGREEYGYTF TGTGCCAGCAGCTTAGGCAGGGAGGAATATGGCTACACCTTC
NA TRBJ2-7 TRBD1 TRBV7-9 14 CASSSRGQGYEQYF TGTGCCAGCAGCTCCCGCGGACAGGGCTACGAGCAGTACTTC
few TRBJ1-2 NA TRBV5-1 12 CASSSQGSGYTF TGCGCCAGCAGCTCCCAGGGTTCTGGCTACACCTTC
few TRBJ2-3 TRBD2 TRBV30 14 CAWSGGASTDTQYF TGTGCCTGGAGCGGGGGGGCGAGCACAGATACGCAGTATTTT
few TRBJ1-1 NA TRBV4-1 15 CASSQDAGDDTEAFF TGCGCCAGCAGCCAAGATGCAGGGGATGACACTGAAGCTTTCTTT
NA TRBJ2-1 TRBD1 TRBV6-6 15 CASSYGTGGANEQFF TGTGCCAGCAGTTACGGGACAGGGGGCGCCAATGAGCAGTTCTTC
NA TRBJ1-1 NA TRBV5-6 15 CASSDITGTDTEAFF TGTGCCAGCAGCGACATAACCGGGACCGACACTGAAGCTTTCTTT
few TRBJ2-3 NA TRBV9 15 CASSDGPLSRDTQYF TGTGCCAGCAGCGATGGGCCCCTTAGCAGGGATACGCAGTATTTT
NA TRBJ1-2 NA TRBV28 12 CASSSSIYGYTF TGTGCCAGCAGTTCCTCGATCTATGGCTACACCTTC
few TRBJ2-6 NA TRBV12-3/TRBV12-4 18 CASSFGGRGSAGANVLTF TGTGCCAGCAGTTTTGGGGGTAGAGGTAGTGCTGGGGCCAACGTCCTGACTTTC
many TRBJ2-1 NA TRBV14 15 CASSPLGWGLDEQFF TGTGCCAGCAGCCCCCTTGGGTGGGGGCTGGATGAGCAGTTCTTC
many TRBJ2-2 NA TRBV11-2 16 CASSAIGPPRAGELFF TGTGCCAGCAGCGCAATCGGGCCCCCGAGGGCCGGGGAGCTGTTTTTT
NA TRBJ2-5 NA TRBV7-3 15 CASSAFPGEAETQYF TGTGCCAGCAGCGCGTTCCCGGGGGAGGCAGAGACCCAGTACTTC
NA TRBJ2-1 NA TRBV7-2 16 CASSPTSSSSYNEQFF TGTGCCAGCAGCCCTACTAGCTCCAGCTCCTACAATGAGCAGTTCTTC
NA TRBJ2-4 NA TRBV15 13 CATTLGPVGIQYF TGTGCCACCACCCTAGGCCCGGTTGGCATTCAGTACTTC
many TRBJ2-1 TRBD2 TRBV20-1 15 CSADDSGGRVNEQFF TGCAGTGCTGACGATAGCGGGGGGAGGGTCAATGAGCAGTTCTTC